Reported below is one T cell receptor (beta chain). This clone's antigen is unknown. Base qualities are not at hand, and no much larger clone is one base apart. To demonstrate the VDJtools post-analysis software, TCR beta repertoires were profiled from the peripheral blood of more than ten young patients with multiple sclerosis. Multiple sclerosis patients were children and adolescents aged roughly 6 to 16 years. For this chain, trimming is 5 bases at the V end and 4 bases at the J end, and the number of junction bases without a gene match is 10. CDR1 and CDR2 (SGHTA, FQGNSA) derive from the germline V gene. Its CDR3 holds 15 amino acids, cysteine through phenylalanine. CDR3 DNA only is kept here, 45 bases in frame from base 1. The data were taken from a study of post-analysis software for immune sequencing data (dated by TCRdb to between 2015 and 2016). Study-level background: The recorded disease courses included relapsing-remitting, secondary progressive and progressive-relapsing multiple sclerosis, and some patients had no subtype annotation. A subset of samples was prepared in parallel using single-end sample barcoding, then pooled and co-amplified after Illumina adapter ligation. The multiple sclerosis patient repertoires were compared with more than 9 previously published healthy control repertoires from donors aged roughly 6 to 25 years.

Broad study findings and their caveats: Direct clustering with F measure revealed strong co-clustering of samples prepared in the same batch, which led to a batch-effect correction. The control group was slightly older than the multiple sclerosis patient group. Multiple sclerosis patients had significantly lower normalized Chao1 diversity than controls, a result that suggests substantial peripheral T-cell clonal expansion. Roughly 5 TRBV segments, including TRBV5-6, TRBV5-1 and TRBV20-1, were significantly more frequent in patients than controls.

Libraries were built with PCR. Instrument on record: Illumina HiSeq 2500. To reduce PCR and sequencing biases, unique molecular identifiers were incorporated into the TCR beta cDNA libraries. Some 500,000 cDNA molecules were obtained for every 1 to 10 million input T cells, so each molecule roughly corresponded to one T cell. The same protocol used for the earlier healthy control dataset was applied to prepare and sequence the patient libraries. Within a given batch, samples were prepared together, multiplexed and sequenced on the same HiSeq lane. The source study handled its data this way. Raw barcoded reads were processed with MIGEC, discarding single-read molecular identifier groups before consensus assembly and CDR3 extraction. Clonotype tables were post-analysed with VDJtools, normalizing diversity by down-sampling all datasets to the smallest sample size. Repertoire overlap clustering matched CDR3 amino acid but not nucleotide sequences to correct batch-related cross-sample contamination. TCRdb trimmed the raw reads at Q25, called clones with MiXCR and kept productive beta chains. A single entry per CDR3 protein holds the most common genes and DNA from its merged rows. The V and J calls reflect TCRdb's pipeline rather than the authors' work. This sample lists about 200,000 distinct CDR3 sequences; around 30% were detected once. Together, the top ten hold 3% to 3.5% of the sample.

This TCR derives from a girl aged 2-17 years with multiple sclerosis. The chain is made from TRBV7-2 and TRBJ1-2, with TRBD1 matching 7 junction bases. Sequencing was performed on blood. The encoded CDR3 is CASSPSTGSGYGYTF. Read as DNA, the sequence is TGTGCCAGCAGCCCATCGACAGGGAGTGGCTATGGCTACACCTTC.